This is a list of T cell receptor beta chains from one sample in a study of shared clonotypes between healthy human individuals. Some clones are missing from TCRdb's copy, which holds only in-frame ones; the method was immunoSEQ multiplex PCR. The sample gives more than 2,000,000 clones, 85% to 95% of which show up once; about 0.41% is in the top ten. Specimen: naive CD4+ T cells from PBMCs. These receptors were collected from a young man in good health. Some clones in this sample may be carry-over from other donors' samples. CDR3s include the opening cysteine and the closing phenylalanine or tryptophan. The order of the fields is V gene, D gene, J gene, clone size, CDR3 protein, CDR3 DNA. D genes are given only for firm matches. The size field is filled for only some rows; it gives once, few, many or a size class.

>TRBV12-5|NA|TRBJ2-1|NA
CASSDSRFAEDYNEQFF
TGTGCTAGTTCGGACTCCCGCTTTGCGGAAGACTACAATGAGCAGTTCTTC
>TRBV7-2|TRBD2|TRBJ2-3|NA
CASSLRGTSGINTQYF
TGTGCCAGCAGCTTGAGGGGGACTAGCGGAATCAATACGCAGTATTTT
>TRBV10-3|TRBD1|TRBJ2-7|NA
CAISESMGDRSYEQYF
TGTGCCATCAGTGAGTCTATGGGGGACAGGTCCTACGAGCAGTACTTC
>TRBV7-2|NA|TRBJ1-2|NA
CASRRGGHDGYTF
TGTGCCAGCAGGAGGGGGGGCCATGATGGCTACACCTTC
>TRBV7-9|NA|TRBJ2-5|NA
CASSFGTPGGSETQYF
TGTGCCAGCAGCTTTGGGACGCCAGGCGGGTCAGAGACCCAGTACTTC
>TRBV10-3|TRBD1|TRBJ2-2|NA
CAISESMGRGFSGELFF
TGTGCCATCAGTGAGTCAATGGGCAGGGGGTTTTCCGGGGAGCTGTTTTTT
>TRBV28|NA|TRBJ2-7|NA
CASNQGLGTYEQYF
TGTGCCAGCAACCAGGGCTTAGGGACCTACGAGCAGTACTTC
>TRBV30|NA|TRBJ2-1|NA
CAWSPRFSGEQFF
TGTGCCTGGAGTCCCCGCTTTTCCGGTGAGCAGTTCTTC
>TRBV15|NA|TRBJ2-3|NA
CATSRDPGATDTQYF
TGTGCCACCAGCAGAGACCCGGGAGCCACAGATACGCAGTATTTT
>TRBV7-3|NA|TRBJ2-2|NA
CASSLGPVAGLTGELFF
TGTGCCAGCAGCTTAGGTCCCGTGGCGGGGCTCACCGGGGAGCTGTTTTTT
>TRBV11-3|NA|TRBJ2-3|NA
CVSSFEATDTQYF
TGTGTCAGCAGCTTCGAGGCCACAGATACGCAGTATTTT
>TRBV5-1|NA|TRBJ2-7|NA
CASRPSYVSYEQYF
TGCGCCAGCAGGCCAAGCTATGTGTCCTACGAGCAGTACTTC
>TRBV19|NA|TRBJ2-5|NA
CASSLTGQNQETQYF
TGTGCCAGTAGTCTAACGGGACAAAACCAAGAGACCCAGTACTTC
>TRBV7-9|NA|TRBJ1-2|few
CASSYVGGYTF
TGTGCCAGCAGCTATGTAGGGGGCTACACCTTC
>TRBV28|TRBD1|TRBJ2-7|NA
CASSLPGQGYEQYF
TGTGCCAGCAGTTTGCCGGGACAGGGATACGAGCAGTACTTC
>TRBV6-5|NA|TRBJ1-4|once
CARMRQVINEKLFF
TGTGCCAGAATGAGACAGGTTATAAATGAAAAACTGTTTTTT
>TRBV29-1|NA|TRBJ1-1|few
CSAKRDVNTEAFF
TGCAGCGCAAAGCGGGACGTGAACACTGAAGCTTTCTTT
>TRBV5-1|NA|TRBJ1-1|NA
CASSLSGAGNTEAFF
TGCGCCAGCAGCTTGTCAGGGGCAGGCAACACTGAAGCTTTCTTT
>TRBV7-2|TRBD1|TRBJ2-7|NA
CASSLSAGGYEQYF
TGTGCCAGCAGCTTGTCGGCAGGGGGATACGAGCAGTACTTC
>TRBV29-1|TRBD2|TRBJ2-1|NA
CSVGLRLASNEQFF
TGCAGCGTTGGCTTACGACTAGCGTCCAATGAGCAGTTCTTC
>TRBV6-1|NA|TRBJ1-6|NA
CASSEIDGYSPLHF
TGTGCCAGCAGTGAGATTGACGGGTATTCACCCCTCCACTTT
>TRBV28|NA|TRBJ1-2|few
CASKAHKDYGYTF
TGTGCCAGCAAGGCTCACAAAGACTATGGCTACACCTTC
>TRBV5-6|NA|TRBJ1-1|few
CASSLVATGECF
TGTGCCAGCAGCTTGGTGGCCACCGGTGAGTGCTTT
>TRBV6-6|NA|TRBJ2-7|NA
CASSSFGGGPFYEQYF
TGTGCCAGCAGCTCCTTTGGGGGGGGCCCTTTCTACGAGCAGTACTTC
>TRBV25-1|NA|TRBJ1-4|NA
CASSEGARVNEKLFF
TGTGCCAGCAGTGAAGGAGCCAGGGTGAATGAAAAACTGTTTTTT
>TRBV9|NA|TRBJ1-2|NA
CASSPVGSGYGYTF
TGTGCCAGCAGCCCCGTCGGGTCGGGGTATGGCTACACCTTC
>TRBV6-5|NA|TRBJ2-7|NA
CASSYRFSGAYEQYF
TGTGCCAGCAGTTACAGATTCTCCGGGGCCTACGAGCAGTACTTC